One sample yielded the 32 T cell receptor beta chains listed below, sequenced in a study of T-cell reconstitution after alpha-beta-depleted transplantation in children (dated by TCRdb to about 2016). Receptors were amplified or captured by PCR. Sequencing relied on an Illumina HiSeq 2500. TCR libraries were prepared with molecular barcoding, using unique molecular identifiers to normalize TCRbeta repertoire quantification. TCRdb itself trimmed the public reads at Q25 with fastp, ran MiXCR and retained productive beta chains. Every entry covers one CDR3 protein and lists the most common genes and DNA from its rows. The sample table shows 200,000 or so distinct CDR3 sequences, and 5% to 6.5% are seen once. 4.5% of the sample lies in the top ten. The treatment or condition label, read with the paper, signifies: allogeneic hematopoietic cell transplantation with graft depleted of TCRalphabeta T cells and CD19 B cells.

Specimen: PBMCs, collected before TCRalphabeta/CD19-depleted stem cell transplant. These receptors all stem from a girl in the first two years of life with combined immunodeficiency, due to receive a stem cell transplant.

This clonotype has more than one count but fewer than ten. The rearrangement uses TRBV11-2 and TRBJ2-2; perhaps TRBD2 as D (5 bases). V was clipped by 1 base and J by 4 bases, with 19 bases between them. This CDR3 region has 18 residues. Germline V lookup: CDR1 SGHAT, CDR2 FQNNGV. DNA for the CDR3: TGTGCCAGCAGCTTAGTCGGGATTAGTGAGGTTGGCACCGGGGAGCTGTTTTTT. This gives the protein CASSLVGISEVGTGELFF. Full variable domain (remainder filled in from reference TRBV11-2 and TRBJ2-2): EAGVAQSPRYKIIEKRQSVAFWCNPISGHATLYWYQQILGQGPKLLIQFQNNGVVDDSQLPKDRFSAERLKGVDSTLKIQPAKLEDSAVYLCASSLVGISEVGTGELFFGEGSRLTVL.

This clonotype was detected ten times or more. The chain uses TRBV20-1 and TRBJ1-5; D may be TRBD1 (6 bases). In germline, CDR1 is DFQATT, CDR2 SNEGSKA (reference sequence). With 0 bases removed from V and 6 bases from J, the gap between germline ends came to 12 bases. The CDR3 has 14 residues. The CDR3 bases are TGCAGTGCTAGAGATTGGGGGGGCGGTCAGCCCCAGCATTTT. Translated, it gives CSARDWGGGQPQHF.

In its sample, this clonotype was seen many times. This chain joins TRBV7-6 and TRBJ1-1; no reliable D call. CDR3 size: 14 residues. Germline V gene lookup returns CDR1 SGHVS and CDR2 FNYEAQ. The ends were cut back, 5 bases at V and 5 bases at J, with 15 bases in the middle. The CDR3 region has the DNA TGTGCCAGCAGCCCTGGCCTAACCTTGACTGAAGCTTTCTTT. Translating gives CASSPGLTLTEAFF.

This clonotype appeared many times. The chain couples TRBV4-1 to TRBJ1-2; 7 nucleotides match TRBD1. The CDR3 spans 15 residues. Per the germline V gene, CDR1 is MGHRA and CDR2 is YSYEKL. V was pared by 0 bases and J by 3 bases, with 4 bases of the junction left unmatched. The CDR3 here is CASSQDLDRDYGYTF. The CDR3 DNA reads as TGCGCCAGCAGCCAAGACCTTGACAGGGACTATGGCTACACCTTC.

To note about this clonotype: This sequence may be a read error, since a much larger clone differs from it by one base. This sequence joins TRBV12-3 or TRBV12-4 and TRBJ2-1; TRBD1 matches at 7 bases. V dropped 5 bases and J dropped 2; count of bases not matched to a gene: 3. The CDR3 contains 14 residues. The CDR3 DNA follows: TGTGCCAGCAGTCAGGACAGGACCTACAATGAGCAGTTCTTC. This sequence encodes CASSQDRTYNEQFF.

The CDR3, as DNA: TGCGCCAGCAGCCATGGACTAGCGGGGGGCGGTGCAGATACGCAGTATTTT. Its translation is CASSHGLAGGGADTQYF. The chain carries TRBV4-3 and TRBJ2-3, with TRBD2 identical over 14 bases. This CDR3 spans 17 amino acids. From germline, CDR1 is LGHNA and CDR2 YSLEER. The V segment lost 3 bases and the J segment 4 bases; nucleotides outside the gene matches: 6.

This clonotype was found many times. The genes are TRBV4-1 and TRBJ2-3, with TRBD1 matching over 9 bases. The germline V gene has CDR1 MGHRA and CDR2 YSYEKL. The CDR3 has 17 amino acids. Trimming took 4 bases from V and 2 from J; bases not matched to a gene: 10. The CDR3 DNA follows: TGCGCCAGCAGCCCCTATCGAGGACAGGGGTTCACAGATACGCAGTATTTT. Its protein product is CASSPYRGQGFTDTQYF.

J is TRBJ2-1 and V is TRBV7-9; 9 positions agree with TRBD2. The CDR3 length is 13 residues. CDR1 and CDR2 from the germline V gene are SEHNR and FQNEAQ (reference sequence). J was trimmed by 10 bases and V by 5 bases; bases with no gene match: 6. CDR3 loop: CASSPAAGGEQFF. The CDR3 nucleotides read TGTGCCAGCAGCCCCGCAGCGGGGGGCGAGCAGTTCTTC.

This clonotype appeared many times. This chain connects TRBV6-2 or TRBV6-3 to TRBJ2-3, with D hard to call. This CDR3 has 14 residues. Per germline, CDR1 MNHEY and CDR2 SVGEGT. V gave up 2 bases and J gave up 2 bases, with 8 bases separating them. The CDR3 reads CASSYPDPTDTQYF. CDR3 DNA sequence: TGTGCCAGCAGTTACCCGGACCCCACAGATACGCAGTATTTT.

This clonotype appeared many times. The chain couples TRBV29-1 to TRBJ2-1; 10 bases match TRBD2. V trimming: 8 bases; J trimming: 3 bases; junction bases outside the gene matches: 4. Germline V CDR1 and CDR2: SQVTM, ANQGSEA. The CDR3 is 13 residues long. The CDR3 reads CSSSGRSYNEQFF. The CDR3 region has the DNA TGCAGCTCTAGCGGGAGAAGCTACAATGAGCAGTTCTTC.

This clonotype was picked up many times. The chain is built from TRBV20-1 and TRBJ2-1, with TRBD2 identical over 8 bases. The CDR3 consists of 16 residues. The V gene end was trimmed by 3 bases and the J gene end by 0 bases; junction bases not matched to a gene: 7. Germline V lookup: CDR1 DFQATT, CDR2 SNEGSKA (reference sequence). CDR3 sequence: CSARDGGTSSYNEQFF. CDR3 DNA sequence: TGCAGTGCTAGGGATGGGGGGACTAGCTCCTACAATGAGCAGTTCTTC.

This clonotype was observed a handful of times. J is TRBJ1-1 and V is TRBV5-6; D is ambiguous. The CDR3 runs 13 residues. Looked up from germline, CDR1 is SGHDT and CDR2 is YYEEEE. The V and J ends lost 2 bases and 6 bases respectively, with 11 bases between them. Here the CDR3 reads CASSFRAGAEAFF. Here the CDR3 DNA reads TGTGCCAGCAGCTTTCGGGCAGGCGCTGAAGCTTTCTTT.

This clonotype was observed many times. The chain combines TRBV28 with TRBJ2-1; 7 nucleotides line up with TRBD2. V shed 5 bases and J 9 bases; nucleotides not matched to a gene: 10. The CDR3 is made up of 14 amino acids. Per germline, CDR1 MDHEN and CDR2 SYDVKM. In nucleotides, the CDR3 is TGTGCCAGCAGTCCCAGCGGGATGATTCCTGAGCAGTTCTTC. It translates to CASSPSGMIPEQFF.

The chain carries TRBV18 and TRBJ2-2; no clear D gene. Deletions cut 4 bases from V and 0 bases from J, with 6 bases between. The CDR3 totals 14 residues. The germline CDR1 and CDR2 sequences are KGHSH and LQKENI. CDR3 region: CASSLVSNTGELFF. In nucleotides, the CDR3 is TGTGCCAGCTCACTAGTCTCGAACACCGGGGAGCTGTTTTTT.

In this sample, this clonotype turned up many times. J is TRBJ2-1 and V is TRBV6-5; the D gene is possibly TRBD2 (5 bases). CDR3 size: 14 residues. Trimming took 0 bases from V and 7 from J, leaving 10 bases between them. Germline-derived CDR1 and CDR2 are MNHEY and SVGAGI. CDR3 in amino acids: CASSYSIRRNEQFF. The CDR3 coding sequence is TGTGCCAGCAGTTACTCGATAAGGAGGAATGAGCAGTTCTTC.

This clonotype was found many times. The chain recombines TRBV29-1 with TRBJ2-3; D remains ambiguous. The CDR3 extends over 11 amino acids. Per germline, CDR1 SQVTM and CDR2 ANQGSEA. V shed 7 bases and J shed 5 bases, with 10 bases lying between them. This CDR3 is CSAGLLDTQYF. CDR3 sequence (DNA): TGCAGCGCCGGGCTATTAGATACGCAGTATTTT.

This clonotype was seen many times. The chain couples TRBV14 to TRBJ1-6; D gene ambiguous. Between the trimmed V and J ends, which lost 6 bases and 3 bases, there was a span of 6 bases. CDR3 length: 13 amino acids. Germline CDR1 and CDR2: SGHDN and FVKESK. This CDR3 reads CASSTVYNSPLHF. Here the CDR3 DNA reads TGTGCCAGCAGTACCGTCTATAATTCACCCCTCCACTTT.

This clonotype showed up many times. V and J are TRBV6-2 or TRBV6-3 and TRBJ2-7, with a possible D match to TRBD1 (6 bases). Trimming took 2 bases from V and 2 from J, leaving 10 bases between them. This CDR3 is built from 14 residues. Germline V gene lookup returns CDR1 MNHEY and CDR2 SVGEGT. In nucleotides, the CDR3 is TGTGCCAGCAGTTACGAGACAGGAGCCTACGAGCAGTACTTC. It yields the protein CASSYETGAYEQYF.

In its sample, this clonotype was seen many times. The chain is built from TRBV28 and TRBJ2-7; D ambiguous. This CDR3 spans 12 amino acids. CDR1 MDHEN and CDR2 SYDVKM come from the germline V gene. V dropped 5 bases and J dropped 4 bases, with 9 bases sitting between them. The CDR3 protein is CASSPSYYEQYF. For the CDR3, the DNA is TGTGCCAGCAGTCCTTCATATTACGAGCAGTACTTC.

This clonotype has just a few counts. The rearrangement joins TRBV28 to TRBJ1-6; 9 nucleotides line up with TRBD1. V dropped 5 bases and J dropped 8; count of bases not matched to a gene: 16. The CDR3 runs 18 residues. Germline-derived CDR1 and CDR2 are MDHEN and SYDVKM. The CDR3 region has the DNA TGTGCCAGCAGTCTCTCGGACAGGGGCCTTGCGGGGGATTCACCCCTCCACTTT. This translates into CASSLSDRGLAGDSPLHF.

Of note for this clonotype: This may stem from a read error, because a much larger clone lies one nucleotide away. The chain couples TRBV28 to TRBJ1-6, with a tentative D call TRBD1 (5 bases). The CDR3 consists of 14 residues. Germline values: CDR1 MDHEN, CDR2 SYDVKM. CDR3 DNA: TGTACCAGCGTTCTGCAGGGACTCATGTCACCCCTCCACTTT. Its protein is CTSVLQGLMSPLHF.

Ten or more counts support this clonotype. The J gene is TRBJ2-7, the V gene TRBV28, with 11 bases lining up with TRBD1. The germline gives CDR1 MDHEN, CDR2 SYDVKM. The CDR3 covers 16 residues. V shed 6 bases and J 1 base; nucleotides not matched to a gene: 8. In nucleotides, the CDR3 is TGTGCCAGCAGCCCGTACGGGACAGGGGGTTCCTACGAGCAGTACTTC. This sequence encodes CASSPYGTGGSYEQYF. Together with reference TRBV28 and TRBJ2-7, the CDR3 gives the full variable domain: DVKVTQSSRYLVKRTGEKVFLECVQDMDHENMFWYRQDPGLGLRLIYFSYDVKMKEKGDIPEGYSVSREKKERFSLILESASTNQTSMYLCASSPYGTGGSYEQYFGPGTRLTVT.

This clonotype came up many times. The CDR3 sequence is CASSVDGGRSDEQYF. The CDR3 DNA follows: TGTGCCAGCAGCGTAGATGGCGGGAGGAGCGACGAGCAGTACTTC. V and J are TRBV9 and TRBJ2-7; 8 bases map to TRBD2. The length of the CDR3 is 15 residues. Germline CDR1 SGDLS, CDR2 YYNGEE. V lost 0 bases and J lost 5; bases outside the gene matches: 7.

This clonotype has ten or more counts. The chain uses TRBV5-1 and TRBJ1-1; D uncertain. V lost 2 bases and J lost 1, with 9 bases in between. Germline loops: CDR1 SGHRS, CDR2 YFSETQ. The CDR3 length is 14 residues. CDR3 DNA: TGCGCCAGCAGCTTCCTGGACGGGAACACTGAAGCTTTCTTT. This translates into CASSFLDGNTEAFF.

This clonotype was recorded at least ten times. The chain has TRBV4-1 and TRBJ2-1; D is perhaps TRBD1 (5 bases). The V and J ends lost 8 bases and 0 bases respectively, with 11 bases between them. Germline loops: CDR1 MGHRA, CDR2 YSYEKL. This CDR3 contains 14 residues. This chain's CDR3 is CASGSDSSYNEQFF. DNA of the CDR3: TGCGCCAGCGGCTCTGACAGCTCCTACAATGAGCAGTTCTTC.

The chain has TRBV4-3 and TRBJ2-5; D ambiguous. Between the trimmed V and J ends, which lost 4 bases and 2 bases, there was a span of 11 bases. Per germline, CDR1 LGHNA and CDR2 YSLEER. This CDR3 has 14 amino acids. The CDR3 DNA is TGCGCCAGCAGCCCCCTTCCGGAGCAAGAGACCCAGTACTTC. Its translation: CASSPLPEQETQYF.

This clonotype appeared many times. The chain joins TRBV5-1 to TRBJ2-7, with D tentatively TRBD1 (5 bases). This CDR3 is 15 amino acids long. V was pared by 2 bases and J by 2 bases, with 14 bases between. CDR1 and CDR2 from the germline V gene are SGHRS and YFSETQ. The CDR3 DNA follows: TGCGCCAGCAGCTTATACTACAGGAAACCCTACGAGCAGTACTTC. Translating gives CASSLYYRKPYEQYF.

This clonotype was observed a handful of times. V is TRBV5-1 and J is TRBJ2-5; D call uncertain. The CDR3 spans 17 residues. Germline CDR1 SGHRS, CDR2 YFSETQ. The germline V and J ends were trimmed by 3 bases and 0 bases, with 18 bases remaining between them. The CDR3, as DNA: TGCGCCAGCAGCTCGGATCCCCGACAAGAGCACCAAGAGACCCAGTACTTC. This translates into CASSSDPRQEHQETQYF.

This clonotype has just a few counts. The chain links TRBV9 to TRBJ1-1; the D gene is possibly TRBD1 (5 bases). The CDR3 sequence is 13 residues long. The germline CDR1 and CDR2 sequences are SGDLS and YYNGEE. Trimming took off 3 bases at V and 8 bases at J, with 14 bases between the two ends. CDR3 sequence reads: CASSAGTKGEAFF. The CDR3 DNA reads as TGTGCCAGCAGCGCCGGGACGAAGGGAGAAGCTTTCTTT.

This clonotype was seen at least ten times. This rearrangement joins TRBV4-2 to TRBJ1-1; D perhaps matches TRBD1 (6 bases). V dropped 0 bases and J dropped 5 bases, with 13 bases sitting between them. Germline CDR1 and CDR2: LGHNA and YNFKEQ. The CDR3 sequence is 15 residues long. The CDR3 protein is CASSQEFSGATEAFF. The CDR3 nucleotides read TGTGCCAGCAGCCAAGAATTCTCGGGGGCGACTGAAGCTTTCTTT.

The table lists this clonotype with many counts. The rearrangement uses TRBV5-1 and TRBJ2-6; 7 bases are a match to TRBD1. Looked up from germline, CDR1 is SGHRS and CDR2 is YFSETQ. This CDR3 contains 20 residues. After removal of 1 base from V and 0 bases from J, the junction contained 13 bases not matched to a gene. The CDR3 here is CASSLIWDRSVSSGANVLTF. The DNA of the CDR3 is TGCGCCAGCAGCTTGATTTGGGACAGAAGTGTGAGCTCTGGGGCCAACGTCCTGACTTTC.

At least ten counts were recorded for this clonotype. This sequence joins TRBV15 and TRBJ2-7; D uncertain. Germline V gene sequence: CDR1 LNHNV, CDR2 YYDKDF (reference sequence). The V gene lost 0 bases and the J gene lost 4 bases, with 7 bases spanning the gap. The CDR3 consists of 13 residues. The CDR3 region has the DNA TGTGCCACCAGCAGAGATAACCCGTACGAGCAGTACTTC. Residues: CATSRDNPYEQYF.